Below, 8 T cell receptor beta chains from the same sample are listed, as sequenced in a study of post-analysis software for immune sequencing data. Points from the study as a whole: Patients carried several TRBV segments more frequently than controls did, and TRBV5-6, TRBV5-1 and TRBV20-1 were among them.

For these receptors, no antigen is known. cDNA libraries for TCR beta contained unique molecular identifiers. TCRdb redid the calling of the PCR reads with MiXCR, one entry per CDR3 protein. The sample shows roughly 870,000 distinct CDR3 sequences, 53% of them seen only once. Specimen: blood. These receptor sequences come from a girl between 5 and 17 years old with multiple sclerosis.

Remarks on this clonotype: The junction departs from germline at one end; a sequencing error may be responsible. The chain has TRBV20-1 and TRBJ1-4; 8 positions agree with TRBD1. This CDR3 spans 15 amino acids. The germline V gene encodes CDR1 DFQATT and CDR2 SNEGSKA (reference sequence). As DNA, the CDR3 is TGTAGTGCGCTTGGACAGGGTCAGACTAATGAAAAACTGTTTTTT. This codes for CSALGQGQTNEKLFF.

The V gene is TRBV11-2, the J gene TRBJ2-1; 11 bases map to TRBD1. The CDR3 extends over 22 amino acids. The germline V gene has CDR1 SGHAT and CDR2 FQNNGV. Germline trimming cut 0 bases from V and 0 bases from J; bases unmatched to any gene: 16. This chain's CDR3 is CASSLEDLRDRGRFGSYNEQFF. The CDR3 DNA reads as TGTGCCAGCAGCTTAGAGGATCTCCGGGACAGGGGGAGGTTTGGCTCCTACAATGAGCAGTTCTTC. Full variable domain (outside the CDR3, taken from reference TRBV11-2 and TRBJ2-1): EAGVAQSPRYKIIEKRQSVAFWCNPISGHATLYWYQQILGQGPKLLIQFQNNGVVDDSQLPKDRFSAERLKGVDSTLKIQPAKLEDSAVYLCASSLEDLRDRGRFGSYNEQFFGPGTRLTVL.

This clonotype was seen only a few times. The rearrangement links TRBV6-1 to TRBJ1-2; D perhaps matches TRBD1 (5 bases). The CDR3 has 16 amino acids. CDR1 and CDR2 (germline): MNHNS, SASEGT. The V and J ends lost 6 bases and 7 bases respectively, with 24 bases between them. CDR3 nucleotide sequence: TGTGCCAGCAGCGGTCGGGACGGCCAGACCGACGCTGGCTACACCTTC. It yields the protein CASSGRDGQTDAGYTF.

V and J are TRBV29-1 and TRBJ2-3; TRBD2 might be the D (6 bases). This CDR3 contains 15 residues. Germline V CDR1 and CDR2: SQVTM, ANQGSEA. V lost 3 bases to trimming and J lost 3 bases, with 16 bases between them. CDR3 protein: CSVEVAEGPTDTQYF. The CDR3 nucleotides are TGCAGCGTTGAGGTAGCGGAAGGGCCAACAGATACGCAGTATTTT.

The chain uses TRBV4-2 and TRBJ2-5, with a tentative D call TRBD1 (5 bases). Trimming removed 0 bases at V and 7 bases at J, with 12 bases between. The germline CDR1 and CDR2 sequences are LGHNA and YNFKEQ. This CDR3 has 14 residues. The CDR3 here is CASSQDQDKGTQYF. The CDR3 DNA reads TGTGCCAGCAGCCAAGATCAGGACAAGGGGACCCAGTACTTC.

This chain joins TRBV7-2 and TRBJ1-1; a possible D gene is TRBD1 (5 bases). V was pared by 1 base and J by 7 bases, with 10 bases between. The CDR3 is 13 amino acids. The germline V gene encodes CDR1 SGHTA and CDR2 FQGNSA. This chain's CDR3 is CASSLEGLGEAFF. The CDR3 bases are TGTGCCAGCAGCTTAGAGGGGTTAGGTGAAGCTTTCTTT.

The chain employs TRBV5-1 and TRBJ2-4; a weak D match, TRBD1 (6 bases). Germline CDR1 and CDR2: SGHRS and YFSETQ. The CDR3 extends over 13 amino acids. V shed 3 bases and J shed 13 bases, with 17 bases lying between them. CDR3 region: CASSSTGGMPQYF. The CDR3 nucleotides are TGCGCCAGCAGCTCGACAGGTGGAATGCCACAGTACTTC.

The chain couples TRBV7-8 to TRBJ2-5; the match to TRBD2 covers 8 bases. The germline gives CDR1 SGHVS, CDR2 FQNEAQ. The V gene end was trimmed by 4 bases and the J gene end by 4 bases; junction bases not matched to a gene: 20. The CDR3 runs 19 residues. The CDR3 DNA follows: TGTGCCAGCAGCTCTGGCTTGTTTAAGCGGGAGTCCCTTCGAGAGACCCAGTACTTC. Protein product: CASSSGLFKRESLRETQYF. The variable domain in full, completed from reference TRBV7-8 and TRBJ2-5, reads GAGVSQSPRYKVAKRGQDVALRCDPISGHVSLFWYQQALGQGPEFLTYFQNEAQLDKSGLPSDRFFAERPEGSVSTLKIQRTQQEDSAVYLCASSSGLFKRESLRETQYFGPGTRLLVL.